Given below is one TCR beta chain in context. What it binds is unknown. This record belongs to a study of naive and memory T cell subsets. Broader study findings: Especially in CD8 cells, naive repertoires contained a few larger clonotypes, possibly CD45RA-re-expressing memory cells. Clonotypes are single alpha or beta chains, not paired receptors. Gini index rose across naive, CM, EM and EMRA in CD4 and CD8.

Germline V gene data show CDR1 as MNHNS and CDR2 as SASEGT. Trimming removed 1 base from V and 7 bases from J, with 10 bases in between. The CDR3 spans 13 residues. Both TRBC1 and TRBC2 were covered by a beta constant-region primer of two equimolar oligonucleotides. Four rounds of PCR amplified the ligated cDNA using nested alpha and beta constant-region primers plus SP2. The cDNA 3' end received a ligated single-stranded oligonucleotide carrying the SP2 primer and a 12-nucleotide UMI. TCRdb reprocessed the UMI-ligation and nested PCR reads with MiXCR, giving one entry per CDR3 protein. Among about 150,000 distinct CDR3 sequences listed, roughly 23% were seen once. CMV status came from CD4+ IFNgamma after overnight CMV lysate stimulation.

The chain carries TRBV6-1 and TRBJ1-2, with unresolved D. The receptor was isolated from a human donor in good health. The specimen was naive CD4+ T cells from blood. The CDR3 loop reads CASSEGGLSGYTF. As DNA, the CDR3 is TGTGCCAGCAGTGAAGGAGGTCTCTCTGGCTACACCTTC.